The 5 T cell receptor beta chains in this list originate from one sample, sequenced in a study of blood T cell repertoires in COVID-19. The data were produced by immunoSEQ multiplex PCR, yet TCRdb's version contains in-frame clones alone and is incomplete. Here the sample spans 52,000 or so clones, 88% being singletons. The material sequenced was peripheral blood. Every receptor here comes from a man in his fifties or sixties with active COVID-19.

The CDR3 DNA sequence: TGTGCCACCCTAGCCTGCGGGAGTCACTTAAGCACAGATACGCAGTATTTT. Amino acid sequence: CATLACGSHLSTDTQYF. This chain connects TRBV19 to TRBJ2-3, with 7 bases lining up with TRBD2. The CDR3 is 17 residues long. Trimming removed 10 bases from V and 0 bases from J; junction bases left unmatched: 16. The germline gives CDR1 LNHDA, CDR2 SQIVND (reference sequence).

The J gene is TRBJ2-7, the V gene TRBV19, with D uncertain. V was trimmed by 1 base and J by 3 bases, leaving 7 bases between them. This CDR3 has 13 residues. Germline V lookup: CDR1 LNHDA, CDR2 SQIVND (reference sequence). The CDR3 DNA follows: TGTGCCAGTAGTATAGTGGCGGACTACGAGCAGTACTTC. Protein product: CASSIVADYEQYF.

The chain joins TRBV29-1 to TRBJ2-7, with D perhaps matching TRBD1 (5 bases). This CDR3 has 12 residues. CDR1 SQVTM and CDR2 ANQGSEA come from the germline V gene. Trimming pared 1 base from V and 4 bases from J, leaving 8 bases between. CDR3: CSVEGQRYEQYF. The CDR3 DNA reads as TGCAGCGTTGAAGGACAGCGTTACGAGCAGTACTTC.

This sequence joins TRBV3-1 (or the pseudogene TRBV3-2) and TRBJ2-1; 8 bases are a match to TRBD2. The CDR3 runs 13 residues. J was trimmed by 16 bases and V by 4 bases; bases with no gene match: 12. Germline values: CDR1 LGHDT, CDR2 YNNKEL (reference sequence). The CDR3 sequence is CASSLGSSGKGFF. The CDR3, as DNA: TGTGCCAGCAGCCTAGGGAGTAGCGGGAAGGGATTCTTC.

The gene calls are TRBV2 and TRBJ2-3; 9 bases align to TRBD1. Germline CDR1 reads SNHLY; CDR2 reads FYNNEI. Trimming took 6 bases from V and 3 from J; bases not matched to a gene: 7. The CDR3 contains 15 residues. CDR3 sequence (DNA): TGTGCCAGCAGGCGACAGGGGGGGGCAACAGATACGCAGTATTTT. It yields the protein CASRRQGGATDTQYF.